Sequencing of this T cell receptor beta chain was carried out in a study of shared clonotypes between healthy human individuals (dated by TCRdb to 2020 to 2022). For the study in its entirety: The cohort comprised a couple of women and a few men aged 18 to 49 years. For each donor, CD4 naive and CD4 memory were each given three plates, CD8 naive was given two plates, and CD8 memory was given one plate. To estimate repertoire size and how much clonotypes are shared between individuals, the study performed deep sequencing of blood TCR repertoires from a few healthy adults. Libraries were prepared and TCR repertoires were sequenced by different laboratories using diverse techniques, in order to increase sequencing depth and limit assay-specific biases. Each donor's leukapheresis produced roughly between roughly 0.94 and 9.5 billion PBMCs. Study-wide conclusions, independent of this receptor: Based on pairwise subsampling, the degree of clonotype sharing among donors was expected to be affected by sequencing depth. Estimated clonotype richness was generally larger for naive than for memory subsets. Sampling was limited to blood, and TCR repertoires in tissue likely differ from TCR repertoires in blood. Even with the large sequencing depth, rarefaction of the sorted-subset datasets indicated that sequencing was incomplete. Compared with non-shared clonotypes, the clonotypes found in all four sorted-subset donors had higher generation probabilities. Because the study included a small number of donors, the genetic and exposure-history diversity represented was limited. Across four donors, 4.5% to 6.5% of naive CD4, approximately 4% of naive CD8, roughly 2.3% of memory CD4, and approximately 0.42% of memory CD8 clonotypes were shared.

Healthy HIV-negative adults with no recently reported acute infections or vaccinations were included as donors. Every donor was a Caucasian adult living in Nashville, Tennessee, USA. CD4+ T cells were enriched by magnetic negative selection, after which naive cells were positively selected on CD45RA and the negative fraction was taken as the memory subset. Blood was obtained by leukapheresis, after which PBMCs were separated by Ficoll-Histopaque density gradient centrifugation and cryopreserved in liquid nitrogen vapor phase. Analytical flow cytometry was used to check the purity and quantity of each magnetically sorted T cell population. Genomic DNA was isolated from every sorted fraction and measured by UV absorbance on a Nanodrop 2000c. Worth noting for this clone: Its antigen has not been determined. The sample holds no much larger clone one base away, and base qualities are not on file.

From the cysteine up to the phenylalanine, the CDR3 has a length of 13 residues. Kept here is only the CDR3 DNA, which spans 39 bases and is read in frame from base 1. The germline V gene sets CDR1 to SGHRS and CDR2 to YFSETQ. V sheds 5 bases and J sheds 2 bases, leaving 10 bases between their ends. Using the deep immunoSEQ assay, TCR CDR3 regions were amplified from genomic DNA by multiplex PCR. Extracted genomic DNA from each cell subset was spread evenly across all wells of several immunoSEQ 96-well plates, with each plate serving as a replicate. For sorted subsets, roughly 200 ng of genomic DNA, equivalent to roughly 30,000 T cell genomes, went into each replicate PCR. The purified libraries were quantified using a Qubit 3.0 fluorometer, sized with a Bioanalyzer 2100, and then quantified again using the KAPA Library Quantification kit. Every immunoSEQ 96-well plate was sequenced on a separate single-read 150-cycle Illumina NextSeq 550 flow cell. The authors' pipeline ran thus. Because the immunoSEQ output held only junctional sequences and lacked quality scores, the filtering could not match the filtering applied to full-length reads. Sequences were annotated with PyIR, a Python wrapper for IgBLAST v1.9, using IMGT germline references to assign V/J genes and CDR3. Reads were filtered out if the reads had weak V/J assignments (E-value above 1e-6), no CDR3, stop codons, out-of-frame junctions, or ambiguous translated residues. V3J clonotypes were defined as sequences sharing the same inferred V gene, J gene, and CDR3 amino acid sequence. To compute the percentage overlap between repertoires, the number of shared unique clonotypes was divided by the size of the smaller repertoire. Richness of each repertoire was evaluated using RTK rarefaction, the Chao1 estimator, and Recon v2.1 estimates of unobserved clonotypes. For all TCRbeta clonotypes obtained by the gDNA method from a handful of donors, generation probabilities were computed with OLGA. Imported from immuneACCESS, the table was reduced by TCRdb to in-frame sequences with V and J called. These copies leave out some clones; in studies compared against another copy, an unresolved V gene accounts for under half, and the cause of the remainder is not known. The DNA was the basis for D and trimming; V, J and clone size are from that table. In all, the sample holds roughly 170,000 clones, and around 63% of those were seen once. The ten biggest clones cover 8.5% to 12% of the sample.

The chain is assembled from TRBV5-1 and TRBJ2-5; the D region possibly corresponds to TRBD2 (6 bases align). This receptor was obtained from a man between 25 and 39 years old in good health. The sequenced material came from memory CD4+ T cells sorted from blood. Reading the label with the study, this specimen's cell subset or site is: CD45RA-negative fraction. CDR3 protein: CASRGGGQETQYF. The DNA sequence is given as TGCGCCAGCAGGGGTGGGGGGCAAGAGACCCAGTACTTC.